Reported below is one T cell receptor beta chain. The antigen is undetermined. These data are taken from a study of T cell responses to AZD1222 COVID-19 vaccine. V was shortened by 0 bases and J by 3 bases, with 15 bases between the two germline ends. CDR3 length equals 16 residues. The germline CDR1 and CDR2 sequences are LGHNA and YSLEER. General study points: Nearly half of spike-specific TCRs reportedly target unmutated variant regions. Sampling that yielded the repertoires occurred only after the peak T cell response.

TCRdb's copy holds only in-frame clones and misses some; the assay was immunoSEQ multiplex PCR. The sample consists of about 110,000 clones, around 90% of them appearing once. The receptor was isolated from an adult in good health. The specimen was peripheral blood, collected on day 0 of MenACWY control vaccination. The V gene is TRBV4-3, the J gene TRBJ2-7, with a tentative D call TRBD1 (5 bases). CDR3 sequence: CASSQELQGRYYEQYF. The CDR3 nucleotides are TGCGCCAGCAGCCAAGAGCTCCAGGGCAGATACTACGAGCAGTACTTC.